These 25 T cell receptor beta chains were sequenced from one sample in a study of cytomegalovirus exposure and HLA in healthy donors. PCR used 60 Vbeta primers and 13 Jbeta primers. The method was immunoSEQ multiplex PCR; TCRdb's version includes in-frame clones alone and lacks a portion of them. The sample holds about 120,000 clones; about 8% are singletons and the top ten take 6%. The sample comprised PBMCs. These receptor sequences come from a woman aged 40 to 49 in good health and CMV-seropositive.

A few counts support this clone. The chain employs TRBV2 and TRBJ2-3, with unresolved D. The V gene's germline CDR1 is SNHLY and CDR2 FYNNEI. The CDR3 length is 11 residues. The germline V and J ends were trimmed by 4 bases and 9 bases, with 8 bases remaining between them. CDR3 sequence (DNA): TGTGCCAGCAGTGCCCCCGGGACGCAGTATTTT. It is translated as CASSAPGTQYF. Full variable domain (outside the CDR3, taken from reference TRBV2 and TRBJ2-3): EPEVTQTPSHQVTQMGQEVILRCVPISNHLYFYWYRQILGQKVEFLVSFYNNEISEKSEIFDDQFSVERPDGSNFTLKIRSTKLEDSAMYFCASSAPGTQYFGPGTRLTVL.

This clone was seen only a few times. This chain connects TRBV19 to TRBJ1-1, with 7 bases aligning to TRBD1. The CDR3 totals 14 residues. V dropped 3 bases and J dropped 0; count of bases not matched to a gene: 1. The germline gives CDR1 LNHDA, CDR2 SQIVND (reference sequence). The CDR3 region is CASSIDRVNTEAFF. CDR3 nucleotide sequence: TGTGCCAGTAGTATCGACAGGGTGAACACTGAAGCTTTCTTT.

This clone has at least ten counts. The gene calls are TRBV27 and TRBJ2-2; possible D gene TRBD2, 6 bases. The CDR3 runs to 15 residues. Germline CDR1 MNHEY, CDR2 SMNVEV (reference sequence). Deletions cut 3 bases from V and 1 base from J, with 9 bases between. The CDR3 nucleotides are TGTGCCAGCAGTTTGGCGCGGGGGAACACCGGGGAGCTGTTTTTT. Translation: CASSLARGNTGELFF.

As DNA, the CDR3 is TGTGCCAGCAGTTTACCAGGGACACTAGCCAAAAACATTCAGTACTTC. Its translation is CASSLPGTLAKNIQYF. This sequence joins TRBV28 and TRBJ2-4, with D possibly being TRBD1 (6 bases). The CDR3 loop spans 16 amino acids. CDR1 and CDR2 from the germline V gene are MDHEN and SYDVKM. Trimming shortened V by 2 bases and J by 0 bases, and 11 bases separated the two germline ends.

The V and J genes are TRBV27 and TRBJ2-5; D possibly corresponds to TRBD1 (6 bases). The end of the DNA is better explained by TRBJ2-7, so the J call may be wrong. Germline loops: CDR1 MNHEY, CDR2 SMNVEV (reference sequence). The CDR3 has 12 residues. The CDR3 loop is CASSFRGGEQYF. The DNA of the CDR3 is TGTGCCAGCAGTTTTCGAGGGGGCGAGCAGTACTTC.

This clone was counted only a few times. The chain is built from TRBV10-3 and TRBJ2-1; 9 positions agree with TRBD1. The CDR3 runs to 13 residues. V shed 10 bases and J 5 bases; nucleotides not matched to a gene: 6. Looked up from germline, CDR1 is ENHRY and CDR2 is SYGVKD. The CDR3 sequence is CATSTGGNNEQFF. CDR3 coding DNA: TGTGCCACCTCGACAGGGGGGAACAATGAGCAGTTCTTC.

This clone was seen only a few times. The rearrangement uses TRBV5-6 and TRBJ1-6, with a tentative D call TRBD1 (5 bases). Trimming took off 4 bases at V and 1 base at J, with 9 bases between the two ends. This CDR3 spans 15 amino acids. Germline values: CDR1 SGHDT, CDR2 YYEEEE. This CDR3 reads CASSPQVSYNSPLHF. DNA for the CDR3: TGTGCCAGCAGCCCACAGGTTTCCTATAATTCACCCCTCCACTTT. Full variable domain (rest looked up from reference TRBV5-6 and TRBJ1-6): DAGVTQSPTHLIKTRGQQVTLRCSPKSGHDTVSWYQQALGQGPQFIFQYYEEEERQRGNFPDRFSGHQFPNYSSELNVNALLLGDSALYLCASSPQVSYNSPLHFGNGTRLTVT.

This clone was counted only a few times. The rearrangement links TRBV18 to TRBJ1-1; D gene unclear. The length of the CDR3 is 13 residues. V was cut by 0 bases and J by 10 bases, with 12 bases left in between. From germline, CDR1 is KGHSH and CDR2 LQKENI. CDR3 nucleotide sequence: TGTGCCAGCTCACCACCGAGTAGGTGGGCAGCTTTCTTT. Translating gives CASSPPSRWAAFF.

There are a few counts of this clone. The V gene is TRBV7-9, the J gene TRBJ2-3; 9 positions agree with TRBD1. Germline assignment: CDR1 SEHNR and CDR2 FQNEAQ (reference sequence). V gave up 5 bases and J gave up 0 bases; unmatched junction bases: 6. CDR3 length equals 16 residues. The CDR3 loop reads CASSRTGDPSTDTQYF. The DNA for the CDR3 is TGTGCCAGCAGCCGGACAGGGGACCCTAGCACAGATACGCAGTATTTT. The variable domain in full, with the rest retrieved from reference TRBV7-9 and TRBJ2-3, is DTGVSQNPRHKITKRGQNVTFRCDPISEHNRLYWYRQTLGQGPEFLTYFQNEAQLEKSRLLSDRFSAERPKGSFSTLEIQRTEQGDSAMYLCASSRTGDPSTDTQYFGPGTRLTVL.

This clone was counted between two and nine times. The CDR3 loop reads CASHTGTSTDTQYF. CDR3 DNA sequence: TGTGCCAGCCATACCGGGACTAGCACAGATACGCAGTATTTT. The V and J genes are TRBV2 and TRBJ2-3, with TRBD2 as a possible D gene (6 bases). The CDR3 consists of 14 residues. V was clipped by 8 bases and J by 0 bases, with 12 bases between them. Germline-derived CDR1 and CDR2 are SNHLY and FYNNEI.

The chain links TRBV5-1 to TRBJ2-7, with D possibly matching TRBD1 (6 bases). The V end lost 4 bases, the J end lost 2 bases, and 16 bases lay between the germline ends. The CDR3 has 15 residues. Germline-derived CDR1 and CDR2 are SGHRS and YFSETQ. The chain's CDR3 is CASSPRQATPYEQYF. Here the CDR3 DNA reads TGCGCCAGCAGCCCGCGACAGGCGACACCCTACGAGCAGTACTTC.

V gene TRBV28 combines with J gene TRBJ1-2; 7 bases are shared with TRBD1. Looked up from germline, CDR1 is MDHEN and CDR2 is SYDVKM. V shed 4 bases, J shed 10 bases, and the junction held 6 bases outside the gene matches. The CDR3 consists of 12 residues. DNA for the CDR3: TGTGCCAGCAGTTCACAGGGGAAGGACTACACCTTC. Translation: CASSSQGKDYTF.

There are a few counts of this clone. The same CDR3 also results from other DNA sequences found in this sample. This chain connects TRBV2 to TRBJ2-1; 9 positions agree with TRBD2. Germline CDR1 is SNHLY and CDR2 is FYNNEI. Germline trimming cut 3 bases from V and 4 bases from J; bases unmatched to any gene: 4. This CDR3 region has 15 residues. CDR3 sequence (DNA): TGTGCCAGCAGTGAGGGTAGCGGGGGTTACAATGAGCAGTTCTTC. Amino acid sequence: CASSEGSGGYNEQFF.

The V gene is TRBV2, the J gene TRBJ1-2; 7 nucleotides line up with TRBD1. The CDR3 covers 15 residues. V lost 5 bases and J lost 4; bases outside the gene matches: 10. Germline V gene lookup returns CDR1 SNHLY and CDR2 FYNNEI. This chain's CDR3 is CASSPDRVLIYGYTF. CDR3 nucleotide sequence: TGTGCCAGCAGTCCCGACAGGGTTCTCATCTATGGCTACACCTTC.

J is TRBJ2-3 and V is TRBV6-5; tentative D call: TRBD2 (6 bases). CDR3 length equals 16 residues. The V gene lost 2 bases and the J gene lost 1 base, with 13 bases spanning the gap. The V gene's germline CDR1 is MNHEY and CDR2 SVGAGI. The CDR3 region has the DNA TGTGCCAGCAGTTACACGTCTAGCGTAGGCACAGATACGCAGTATTTT. This sequence encodes CASSYTSSVGTDTQYF.

This chain uses TRBV23-1 with TRBJ2-5, with TRBD1 matching over 10 bases. Being an ORF, TRBV23-1 has a function that is uncertain. The V and J ends lost 8 bases and 3 bases, in that order; junction bases with no gene match: 9. The CDR3 totals 15 residues. In DNA, the CDR3 is TGCGCCAGCTTTGGACAGGGGGAGAACGAAGAGACCCAGTACTTC. Translation gives CASFGQGENEETQYF.

This clone was observed a few times. This chain links TRBV6-1 with TRBJ1-1; 7 nucleotides line up with TRBD1. Per the germline V gene, CDR1 is MNHNS and CDR2 is SASEGT. The CDR3 loop spans 16 amino acids. V lost 4 bases, J lost 8 bases, and 16 bases stayed unmatched. DNA for the CDR3: TGTGCCAGCAGTGCAGCCGAGGGGGCGGGGACTTTCGAAGCTTTCTTT. As protein: CASSAAEGAGTFEAFF.

The chain employs TRBV15 and TRBJ2-7; 7 bases match TRBD1. Germline V gene data show CDR1 as LNHNV and CDR2 as YYDKDF (reference sequence). There are 14 residues in the CDR3. J was trimmed by 0 bases and V by 4 bases; bases with no gene match: 3. CDR3 loop: CATSTDRHSYEQYF. The CDR3 DNA follows: TGTGCCACCAGCACGGACAGGCACTCCTACGAGCAGTACTTC.

There are a few counts of this clone. The chain links TRBV7-3 to TRBJ1-1; 7 bases are a match to TRBD1. J lost 4 bases, V lost 5 bases, and 4 bases had no gene match. The CDR3 is made up of 13 amino acids. Germline lookup yields CDR1 SGHTA and CDR2 FQGTGA. The DNA of the CDR3 is TGTGCCAGCAGCCCCCGGACAGGCACTGAAGCTTTCTTT. Amino acids: CASSPRTGTEAFF.

The chain is built from TRBV5-1 and TRBJ1-1; tentatively, D is TRBD1 (5 bases). CDR3 length: 14 residues. V lost 4 bases to trimming and J lost 3 bases, with 13 bases between them. CDR1 SGHRS and CDR2 YFSETQ come from the germline V gene. CDR3 coding DNA: TGCGCCAGCAGCCCGATTGACAGCCACACTGAAGCTTTCTTT. Its translation is CASSPIDSHTEAFF.

In this sample, this clone turned up a few times. The V and J genes are TRBV10-3 and TRBJ2-1, with TRBD1 as a possible D gene (6 bases). The length of the CDR3 is 12 residues. The germline gives CDR1 ENHRY, CDR2 SYGVKD. Trimming shortened V by 5 bases and J by 9 bases, and 11 bases separated the two germline ends. The CDR3 spells CAISLQGSEQFF. The CDR3 bases are TGTGCCATCAGTCTACAGGGAAGTGAGCAGTTCTTC.

The CDR3 coding sequence is TGTGCCAGCAGTTTTGACAGAATTATAGCCAAAAACATTCAGTACTTC. Translating it yields CASSFDRIIAKNIQYF. The genes are TRBV28 and TRBJ2-4; the D gene is possibly TRBD1 (5 bases). Trimming removed 3 bases from V and 0 bases from J, with 12 bases in between. Germline values: CDR1 MDHEN, CDR2 SYDVKM. The CDR3 is made up of 16 amino acids. The whole variable domain, filled in from reference TRBV28 and TRBJ2-4, reads DVKVTQSSRYLVKRTGEKVFLECVQDMDHENMFWYRQDPGLGLRLIYFSYDVKMKEKGDIPEGYSVSREKKERFSLILESASTNQTSMYLCASSFDRIIAKNIQYFGAGTRLSVL.

This clone showed up just a few times. The chain recombines TRBV28 with TRBJ2-7; D is undetermined. Trimming removed 6 bases from V and 5 bases from J, with 20 bases in between. There are 15 residues in the CDR3. Germline CDR1 and CDR2: MDHEN and SYDVKM. The CDR3 DNA reads as TGTGCCAGCAGGCAGAGGTACATAGATGTGAACGAGCAGTACTTC. Protein product: CASRQRYIDVNEQYF.

This clone showed up many times. In nucleotides, the CDR3 is TGCGCCAGCAGCCAAGCGGGGGGCTCAGATACGCAGTATTTT. Protein sequence: CASSQAGGSDTQYF. The rearrangement joins TRBV4-1 to TRBJ2-3; D possibly corresponds to TRBD2 (7 bases). The CDR3 has 14 residues. Between the trimmed V and J ends, which lost 1 base and 4 bases, there was a span of 9 bases. Looked up from germline, CDR1 is MGHRA and CDR2 is YSYEKL.

The gene calls are TRBV21-1 and TRBJ1-5. TRBV21-1 is marked as a pseudogene. This CDR3 comprises 20 residues. DNA of the CDR3: TGTGCCAGCAGCAAAAGTGGCAGGGACGGGAGGAACTATAGCAATCAGCCCCAGCATTTT. It yields the protein CASSKSGRDGRNYSNQPQHF.